These 8 T cell receptor beta chains were sequenced from one sample in a study of blood T cell repertoires in COVID-19. This table comes from immunoSEQ multiplex PCR, and its TCRdb copy is limited to in-frame clones, with some not included. The data contain around 30,000 clones, 84% of them seen just once; the ten biggest clones take up more than 40%. What was sequenced was peripheral blood. The receptor source for this set is a woman older than 75 with acute or convalescent COVID-19.

The rearrangement uses TRBV28 and TRBJ2-7; 9 bases are a match to TRBD1. In germline, CDR1 is MDHEN, CDR2 SYDVKM. After removal of 4 bases from V and 5 bases from J, the junction contained 6 bases not matched to a gene. The length of the CDR3 is 14 residues. The CDR3: CASSSPGQGHEQYF. The CDR3 DNA follows: TGTGCCAGCAGTTCACCGGGACAGGGTCACGAGCAGTACTTC.

The chain has TRBV7-2 and TRBJ2-1; 8 positions match TRBD1. Unmatched junction bases numbered 4, after V lost 6 bases and J lost 0 bases. This CDR3 spans 15 amino acids. Germline lookup yields CDR1 SGHTA and CDR2 FQGNSA. As DNA, the CDR3 is TGTGCCAGCAGTCAGGACAGGGACTCCTACAATGAGCAGTTCTTC. This sequence encodes CASSQDRDSYNEQFF.

Written as DNA, the CDR3 is TGTGCCAGCAGTGGGAGGGGGCGGACCGGGGAGCTGTTTTTT. The encoded protein is CASSGRGRTGELFF. The V and J genes are TRBV2 and TRBJ2-2; TRBD1 might be the D (7 bases). Trimming removed 4 bases at V and 5 bases at J, with 11 bases between. Germline V gene lookup returns CDR1 SNHLY and CDR2 FYNNEI. The CDR3 contains 14 residues.

V is TRBV28 and J is TRBJ2-1; 11 bases align to TRBD2. This CDR3 comprises 15 residues. CDR1 is MDHEN, CDR2 SYDVKM, per germline. J was trimmed by 0 bases and V by 6 bases; bases with no gene match: 1. This CDR3 reads CASSTSGSSYNEQFF. CDR3 DNA: TGTGCCAGCAGCACTAGCGGGAGCTCCTACAATGAGCAGTTCTTC.

This chain connects TRBV4-3 to TRBJ1-2; D might be TRBD1 (6 bases). CDR1 and CDR2 (germline): LGHNA, YSLEER. V dropped 4 bases and J dropped 1 base, with 10 bases sitting between them. The CDR3 is made up of 14 amino acids. For the CDR3, the DNA is TGCGCCAGCAGCCGAGAACAGGGTAACTATGGCTACACCTTC. Translated: CASSREQGNYGYTF.

V and J are TRBV28 and TRBJ1-3, with 10 bases aligning to TRBD1. V was clipped by 5 bases and J by 4 bases; unmatched bases: 8. The CDR3 covers 16 residues. The germline V gene encodes CDR1 MDHEN and CDR2 SYDVKM. CDR3 amino acids: CASSQPGQGFGNTIYF. The CDR3 DNA reads as TGTGCCAGCAGTCAACCGGGACAGGGGTTCGGAAACACCATATATTTT.

This clone was counted between two and nine times. The chain has TRBV18 and TRBJ2-2, with unresolved D. Trimming took 1 base from V and 1 from J, leaving 7 bases between them. The CDR3 sequence is 15 residues long. Germline loops: CDR1 KGHSH, CDR2 LQKENI. CDR3 nucleotides: TGTGCCAGCTCACCACTGCCGGGGAACACCGGGGAGCTGTTTTTT. Translated: CASSPLPGNTGELFF.

The genes are TRBV3-1 (or the pseudogene TRBV3-2) and TRBJ2-7; D is ambiguous. This CDR3 has 12 amino acids. V lost 2 bases, J lost 5 bases, and 7 bases lay in between. Germline-derived CDR1 and CDR2 are LGHDT and YNNKEL (reference sequence). CDR3 nucleotide sequence: TGTGCCAGCAGCCAAAGCTCGGACGAGCAGTACTTC. Translation: CASSQSSDEQYF.